These 10 T cell receptor beta chains came from one sample sequenced in a study of T-cell reconstitution after alpha-beta-depleted transplantation in children. TCRbeta library preparation incorporated unique molecular identifiers. Using its own MiXCR run on the PCR reads, TCRdb lists one record per CDR3 protein. The data hold about 230,000 distinct CDR3 sequences, with 9.7% observed a single time. The material sequenced was PBMCs from the stem cell graft donor, taken from the stem cell graft. The receptors were sampled from a human donor who donated a stem cell graft to a child with SCID.

In its sample, this clonotype was seen many times. The V call is TRBV6-5, the J call TRBJ1-2, with D possibly TRBD1 on 6 matching bases. CDR1 and CDR2 (germline): MNHEY, SVGAGI. Trimming removed 6 bases from V and 3 bases from J, with 20 bases in between. The CDR3 sequence is 16 residues long. The CDR3, as DNA: TGTGCCAGCAGCCGCGGACAGAGGAATCCATACTATGGCTACACCTTC. This codes for CASSRGQRNPYYGYTF.

This clonotype came up many times. The chain carries TRBV5-1 and TRBJ1-1; D may be TRBD1 (5 bases). V lost 0 bases and J 6 bases, leaving 12 bases between the germline ends. The CDR3 covers 14 residues. Germline V CDR1 and CDR2: SGHRS, YFSETQ. CDR3 region: CASSLGREDSEAFF. CDR3 in DNA: TGCGCCAGCAGCTTGGGCAGGGAAGACTCTGAAGCTTTCTTT.

The sample holds many counts of this clonotype. The J gene is TRBJ1-4, the V gene TRBV6-2 or TRBV6-3; no firm D call. Germline V gene sequence: CDR1 MNHEY, CDR2 SVGEGT. The CDR3 spans 14 residues. Trimming removed 4 bases at V and 5 bases at J, with 11 bases between. The CDR3 loop reads CASSFADGNEKLFF. The CDR3 DNA follows: TGTGCCAGCAGTTTCGCGGACGGGAATGAAAAACTGTTTTTT.

In its sample, this clonotype was seen many times. V usage is TRBV5-1 and J usage is TRBJ1-1, with D unclear. Between the trimmed V and J ends, which lost 0 bases and 5 bases, there was a span of 11 bases. The germline gives CDR1 SGHRS, CDR2 YFSETQ. This CDR3 comprises 14 residues. The CDR3 protein is CASSLGGEATEAFF. CDR3 coding DNA: TGCGCCAGCAGCTTGGGGGGAGAGGCGACTGAAGCTTTCTTT. Complete variable domain (other parts from reference TRBV5-1 and TRBJ1-1): KAGVTQTPRYLIKTRGQQVTLSCSPISGHRSVSWYQQTPGQGLQFLFEYFSETQRNKGNFPGRFSGRQFSNSRSEMNVSTLELGDSALYLCASSLGGEATEAFFGQGTRLTVV.

At least ten counts were recorded for this clonotype. The genes are TRBV11-1 and TRBJ1-5; maybe TRBD1 (5 bases). Germline V CDR1 and CDR2: SGHAT, FQDESV (reference sequence). The CDR3 has 17 amino acids. The V gene lost 4 bases and the J gene lost 2 bases, with 18 bases spanning the gap. The CDR3 protein is CASSSWRGLDGNQPQHF. The CDR3 nucleotides read TGTGCCAGCAGCTCCTGGAGGGGTTTGGACGGCAATCAGCCCCAGCATTTT.

This clonotype was seen many times. The rearrangement joins TRBV10-3 to TRBJ2-1; 9 bases are a match to TRBD2. CDR1 ENHRY and CDR2 SYGVKD come from the germline V gene. V shed 6 bases, J shed 8 bases, and the junction held 8 bases outside the gene matches. The CDR3 is made up of 14 amino acids. The DNA of the CDR3 is TGTGCCATCAGGGATAGCGGGGGAGGCTATGAGCAGTTCTTC. It yields the protein CAIRDSGGGYEQFF.

The sample holds many counts of this clonotype. The chain employs TRBV2 and TRBJ1-2; 8 positions match TRBD1. In germline, CDR1 is SNHLY, CDR2 FYNNEI. Losses at the gene ends were 4 bases for V and 5 bases for J; bases not matched to a gene: 6. The CDR3 runs to 14 residues. This CDR3 reads CASSGPGQEYGYTF. CDR3 bases: TGTGCCAGCAGTGGACCGGGACAGGAGTATGGCTACACCTTC.

This clonotype was detected ten times or more. The J gene is TRBJ2-2, the V gene TRBV6-5, with D possibly TRBD2 on 6 matching bases. The length of the CDR3 is 16 residues. V dropped 0 bases and J dropped 4 bases, with 12 bases sitting between them. Germline lookup yields CDR1 MNHEY and CDR2 SVGAGI. The CDR3 nucleotides are TGTGCCAGCAGTTACTCTGCCCAGGAGGGCACCGGGGAGCTGTTTTTT. It specifies CASSYSAQEGTGELFF.

This clonotype was counted at least ten times. The rearrangement joins TRBV10-3 to TRBJ2-5, with D hard to call. The CDR3 is 13 residues long. The ends were cut back, 7 bases at V and 2 bases at J, with 11 bases in the middle. The V gene's germline CDR1 is ENHRY and CDR2 SYGVKD. The CDR3 coding sequence is TGTGCCATCAAAGGCACAGAACAAGAGACCCAGTACTTC. Translated, it gives CAIKGTEQETQYF.

This clonotype was picked up a small number of times. CDR3 coding DNA: TGTGCCAGCAGGCGACTAGCGGGCAGTCTAGATACGCAGTATTTT. Protein sequence: CASRRLAGSLDTQYF. The J gene is TRBJ2-3, the V gene TRBV28; the match to TRBD2 covers 10 bases. The germline V gene encodes CDR1 MDHEN and CDR2 SYDVKM. Germline trimming cut 6 bases from V and 5 bases from J; bases unmatched to any gene: 8. The CDR3 sequence is 15 residues long.